This T cell receptor (beta chain) was sequenced for a study of blood T cell repertoires in COVID-19. Study background: The analysed material was cDNA or gDNA that came from T cells, B-cell-depleted T cells, or PBMCs.

Sequencing was performed with immunoSEQ multiplex PCR; in TCRdb, only in-frame clones are kept and a portion is missing. Of approximately 110,000 clones in the sample, about 88% were seen once. The V and J ends lost 4 bases and 6 bases, in that order; junction bases with no gene match: 2. Germline CDR1 and CDR2: SGHRS and YFSETQ. CDR3 length: 12 residues. Sequencing used peripheral blood. The chain couples TRBV5-1 to TRBJ1-1; 8 bases are a match to TRBD1. This sequence originates from a human donor in a cohort sampled during active COVID-19. The CDR3 sequence is CASSRQGSEAFF. CDR3 sequence (DNA): TGCGCCAGCAGCCGACAGGGGTCTGAAGCTTTCTTT.